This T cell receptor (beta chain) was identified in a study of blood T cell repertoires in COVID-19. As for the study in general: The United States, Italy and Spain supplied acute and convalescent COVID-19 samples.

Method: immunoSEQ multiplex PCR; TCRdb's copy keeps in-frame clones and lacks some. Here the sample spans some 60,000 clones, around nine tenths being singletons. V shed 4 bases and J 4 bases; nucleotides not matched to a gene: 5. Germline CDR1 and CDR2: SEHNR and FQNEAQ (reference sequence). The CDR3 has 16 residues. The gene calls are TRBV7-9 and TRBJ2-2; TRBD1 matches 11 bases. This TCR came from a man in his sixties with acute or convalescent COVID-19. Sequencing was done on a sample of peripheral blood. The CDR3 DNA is TGTGCCAGCAGCTCGCTCGGGACAGGGGGCACCGGGGAGCTGTTTTTT. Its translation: CASSSLGTGGTGELFF.